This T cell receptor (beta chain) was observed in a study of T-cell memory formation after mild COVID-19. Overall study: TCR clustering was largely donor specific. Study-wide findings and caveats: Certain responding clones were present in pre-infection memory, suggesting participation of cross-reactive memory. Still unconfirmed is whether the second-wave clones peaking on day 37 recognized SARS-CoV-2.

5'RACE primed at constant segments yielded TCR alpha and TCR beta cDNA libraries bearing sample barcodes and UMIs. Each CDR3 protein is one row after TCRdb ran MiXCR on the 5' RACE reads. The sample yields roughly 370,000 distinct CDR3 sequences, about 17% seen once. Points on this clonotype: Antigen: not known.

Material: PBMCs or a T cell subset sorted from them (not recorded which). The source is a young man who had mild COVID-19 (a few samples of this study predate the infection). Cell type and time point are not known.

CDR3 coding DNA: TGTGCCAGCGCCTTCGGTTTGGGGTTTGGCTCCTACAATGAGCAGTTCTTC. This encodes CASAFGLGFGSYNEQFF. This sequence joins TRBV7-9 and TRBJ2-1, with D uncertain. Trimming left V 8 bases short and J 0 bases short, with 20 bases between. The germline V gene has CDR1 SEHNR and CDR2 FQNEAQ (reference sequence). This CDR3 is built from 17 residues.